Below, 15 T cell receptor beta chains from the same sample are listed, as sequenced in a study of CD8+ T cells in alopecia areata. cDNA reverse transcribed from extracted RNA served as the sequencing template. Data came from immunoSEQ multiplex PCR; TCRdb stores just in-frame clones and leaves some out. The sample lists about 110,000 clones; approximately 59% were seen once. Input material: CD8+ T cells sorted from blood. Every receptor here comes from a human donor in good health.

This clone showed up just a few times. This sequence joins TRBV7-9 and TRBJ1-2, with 11 bases lining up with TRBD1. In germline, CDR1 is SEHNR, CDR2 FQNEAQ (reference sequence). The CDR3 covers 15 residues. J lost 4 bases, V lost 5 bases, and 6 bases had no gene match. The CDR3 nucleotides are TGTGCCAGCAGCCCAGGACAGGGGGCTTTCTATGGCTACACCTTC. Amino acids: CASSPGQGAFYGYTF. Using reference TRBV7-9 and TRBJ1-2 for the parts outside the CDR3, the full variable domain is DTGVSQNPRHKITKRGQNVTFRCDPISEHNRLYWYRQTLGQGPEFLTYFQNEAQLEKSRLLSDRFSAERPKGSFSTLEIQRTEQGDSAMYLCASSPGQGAFYGYTFGSGTRLTVV.

The chain uses TRBV7-2 and TRBJ2-7; TRBD2 aligns across 13 bases. CDR3 length equals 19 residues. Germline V CDR1 and CDR2: SGHTA, FQGNSA. Unmatched junction bases numbered 12, after V lost 1 base and J lost 3 bases. As DNA, the CDR3 is TGTGCCAGCAGCTTAGAGCCCCGGTTGACTAGCGGGGGGTTCTACGAGCAGTACTTC. It specifies CASSLEPRLTSGGFYEQYF.

The V gene is TRBV6-1, the J gene TRBJ2-7; 10 nucleotides line up with TRBD1. This CDR3 region has 16 residues. Losses at the gene ends were 2 bases for V and 3 bases for J; bases not matched to a gene: 7. Germline V gene lookup returns CDR1 MNHNS and CDR2 SASEGT. The DNA for the CDR3 is TGTGCCAGCAGTGAATGGGGGACAGGGGTCTTCTACGAGCAGTACTTC. Translation: CASSEWGTGVFYEQYF.

The J gene is TRBJ2-1, the V gene TRBV2, with D maybe TRBD2 (6 bases). Germline loops: CDR1 SNHLY, CDR2 FYNNEI. V was trimmed by 6 bases and J by 5 bases, leaving 17 bases between them. The CDR3 runs to 15 residues. The CDR3 loop reads CASRLPGLGNNEQFF. CDR3 bases: TGTGCCAGCAGACTACCGGGACTCGGGAACAATGAGCAGTTCTTC.

The chain has TRBV5-4 and TRBJ2-1; unclear D gene. V was shortened by 1 base and J by 6 bases, with 8 bases between the two germline ends. This CDR3 is 13 amino acids long. Germline V gene data show CDR1 as SGHNT and CDR2 as YYREEE (reference sequence). CDR3: CASSLTTFNEQFF. CDR3 DNA sequence: TGTGCCAGCAGCTTGACGACTTTCAATGAGCAGTTCTTC.

The rearrangement joins TRBV27 to TRBJ2-5; a possible D gene is TRBD1 (5 bases). Germline loops: CDR1 MNHEY, CDR2 SMNVEV (reference sequence). Trimming took 3 bases from V and 9 from J, leaving 14 bases between them. The length of the CDR3 is 13 residues. CDR3 sequence: CASSFGSSGPQYF. The CDR3 nucleotides read TGTGCCAGCAGTTTTGGCTCGTCAGGGCCCCAGTACTTC.

This clone came up many times. The chain couples TRBV6-4 to TRBJ2-3, with TRBD2 matching over 9 bases. The CDR3 is made up of 15 amino acids. V was pared by 2 bases and J by 6 bases, with 6 bases of the junction left unmatched. Germline CDR1 MRHNA, CDR2 SNTAGT. The CDR3 here is CASSDDRGGADTQYF. CDR3 sequence (DNA): TGTGCCAGCAGTGACGACCGCGGGGGGGCCGATACGCAGTATTTT.

The sample holds one count of this clone. Other DNA variants within this sample encode the same CDR3. This rearrangement joins TRBV29-1 to TRBJ2-7; weak D call: TRBD2 (7 bases). CDR1 and CDR2 (germline): SQVTM, ANQGSEA. The germline V and J ends were trimmed by 3 bases and 7 bases, with 13 bases remaining between them. CDR3 length: 12 residues. The CDR3 is CSVEGGPGEQYF. In DNA, the CDR3 is TGCAGCGTTGAGGGGGGGCCTGGGGAGCAGTACTTC.

The chain links TRBV7-9 to TRBJ2-5; tentatively, D is TRBD1 or TRBD2 (5 bases each). Looked up from germline, CDR1 is SEHNR and CDR2 is FQNEAQ (reference sequence). This CDR3 is built from 13 residues. The V end lost 6 bases, the J end lost 1 base, and 9 bases lay between the germline ends. The CDR3 DNA sequence: TGTGCCAGCAGGCCGGGGCTCCAAGAGACCCAGTACTTC. It encodes CASRPGLQETQYF.

Here the CDR3 DNA reads TGCGCCAGCAGCCAGTGGTTGGGGTCAAATACGCAGTATTTT. Amino acid sequence: CASSQWLGSNTQYF. This sequence joins TRBV4-1 and TRBJ2-3; D call uncertain. Per germline, CDR1 MGHRA and CDR2 YSYEKL. V was cut by 3 bases and J by 7 bases, with 14 bases left in between. CDR3 length: 14 residues.

This clone appeared a few times. The chain recombines TRBV4-3 with TRBJ2-6; a weak D match, TRBD2 (5 bases). Germline V CDR1 and CDR2: LGHNA, YSLEER. This CDR3 is 17 amino acids long. The ends were cut back, 2 bases at V and 2 bases at J, with 13 bases in the middle. The CDR3 spells CASSQPRSGTGANVLTF. The CDR3 region has the DNA TGCGCCAGCAGCCAACCCCGTTCGGGGACTGGGGCCAACGTCCTGACTTTC.

This rearrangement joins TRBV27 to TRBJ2-6, with D unclear. CDR3 length equals 15 residues. Deletions cut 4 bases from V and 0 bases from J, with 7 bases between. Germline V gene sequence: CDR1 MNHEY, CDR2 SMNVEV (reference sequence). The CDR3 DNA reads TGTGCCAGCAGTTCCTACGACTCTGGGGCCAACGTCCTGACTTTC. This encodes CASSSYDSGANVLTF.

Worth noting for this clone: At one boundary the junction diverges from the germline segment, which might be a read error. The rearrangement joins TRBV7-6 to TRBJ1-5; 7 bases match TRBD1. This CDR3 region has 14 residues. The germline gives CDR1 SGHVS, CDR2 FNYEAQ. This CDR3 is CASSLAGGNQPQHF. The CDR3 bases are TGTGCCAGCAGCTTAGCAGGGGGCAACCAGCCCCAGCATTTT.

This chain connects TRBV13 to TRBJ2-3, with D possibly being TRBD1 (8 bases). The CDR3 is 17 amino acids. V dropped 5 bases and J dropped 2 bases, with 20 bases sitting between them. Germline V lookup: CDR1 PRHDT, CDR2 FYEKMQ (reference sequence). CDR3 coding DNA: TGTGCCAGCAGCGGGGTCGGGAGGACAGGGACCACAGATACGCAGTATTTT. This translates into CASSGVGRTGTTDTQYF.

This rearrangement joins TRBV19 to TRBJ1-5; D is ambiguous. CDR1 LNHDA and CDR2 SQIVND come from the germline V gene (reference sequence). The CDR3 loop spans 13 amino acids. V was cut by 2 bases and J by 6 bases, with 8 bases left in between. CDR3 sequence: CASSIMKSQPQHF. The DNA of the CDR3 is TGTGCCAGTAGTATAATGAAGAGTCAGCCCCAGCATTTT.